What follows are 24 T cell receptor beta chains derived from one specimen sequenced in a study of Ad26.COV2.S vaccination and SARS-CoV-2 variants. Here immunoSEQ multiplex PCR was the method, and the copy in TCRdb shows in-frame clones only, minus some. The table includes roughly 680,000 clones, roughly 90% detected once. Treatment: roughly 20 received Ad26.COV2.S at low or high dose, single or two shots; roughly five received placebo; per-sample allocation not given. Day 63 after the first vaccine or placebo injection was the time point for sampling. The starting material was peripheral blood, obtained in a trial of Ad26.COV2.S vaccine versus placebo. These receptors all stem from a person aged 18-65 years who received the Ad26.COV2.S COVID-19 vaccine or a placebo.

This clone was seen once. The chain has TRBV5-6 and TRBJ2-1; D is unresolved. With 4 bases removed from V and 9 bases from J, the gap between germline ends came to 14 bases. This CDR3 is built from 13 residues. Germline V CDR1 and CDR2: SGHDT, YYEEEE. DNA for the CDR3: TGTGCCAGCAGCGTGGCCCACACAAGTGAGCAGTTCTTC. Amino acid sequence: CASSVAHTSEQFF.

This chain connects TRBV7-3 to TRBJ2-2, with a tentative D call TRBD1 (6 bases). This CDR3 region has 14 residues. Per germline, CDR1 SGHTA and CDR2 FQGTGA. The V end lost 5 bases, the J end lost 2 bases, and 9 bases lay between the germline ends. The CDR3 DNA is TGTGCCAGCAGCCCCGGGACAAACACCGGGGAGCTGTTTTTT. Translation: CASSPGTNTGELFF.

The chain uses TRBV30 and TRBJ1-6; possible D gene TRBD1, 5 bases. V lost 3 bases to trimming and J lost 10 bases, with 16 bases between them. Germline CDR1 reads GTSNPN; CDR2 reads SVGIG (reference sequence). The CDR3 totals 14 residues. The CDR3 sequence is CAWSRPGGSSPLHF. The CDR3 DNA follows: TGTGCCTGGAGCCGCCCTGGGGGGTCGTCACCCCTCCACTTT.

Only a few counts were recorded for this clone. At the DNA level, this CDR3 is encoded by other sequences in the same sample as well. The rearrangement links TRBV9 to TRBJ1-6, with a tentative D call TRBD1 (6 bases). CDR3 size: 14 residues. CDR1 SGDLS and CDR2 YYNGEE come from the germline V gene. Trimming left V 3 bases short and J 7 bases short, with 11 bases between. The CDR3 spells CASSGGQINSPLHF. The CDR3 coding sequence is TGTGCCAGCAGCGGAGGACAGATAAATTCACCCCTCCACTTT.

The chain joins TRBV7-2 to TRBJ1-3, with a possible D match to TRBD1 (6 bases). Trimming took off 1 base at V and 2 bases at J, with 12 bases between the two ends. CDR3 length equals 16 residues. The germline CDR1 and CDR2 sequences are SGHTA and FQGNSA. CDR3 sequence reads: CASSLGRGPTGNTIYF. The CDR3 DNA reads as TGTGCCAGCAGCTTAGGCAGGGGACCCACTGGAAACACCATATATTTT.

The rearrangement links TRBV18 to TRBJ2-7, with TRBD2 matching 13 bases. Germline V gene sequence: CDR1 KGHSH, CDR2 LQKENI. The CDR3 has 15 amino acids. J lost 2 bases, V lost 6 bases, and 4 bases had no gene match. The CDR3 bases are TGTGCCAGCTCCCATACTAGCGGGGGGGCCTACGAGCAGTACTTC. Its translation: CASSHTSGGAYEQYF.

V usage is TRBV6-5 and J usage is TRBJ2-1; D gene uncertain. The germline V gene has CDR1 MNHEY and CDR2 SVGAGI. V dropped 6 bases and J dropped 12 bases, with 12 bases sitting between them. This CDR3 has 11 residues. CDR3 residues: CASSHEARQFF. CDR3 nucleotides: TGTGCCAGCAGCCATGAAGCTCGGCAGTTCTTC.

This clone was counted once. V and J are TRBV24-1 and TRBJ2-1; 11 nucleotides line up with TRBD2. The CDR3 length is 18 residues. The germline V gene encodes CDR1 KGHDR and CDR2 SFDVKD. With V trimmed by 4 bases and J by 0 bases, 7 bases remained unmatched. CDR3 in DNA: TGTGCCACCAGTGAACCCTCCACTAGCGGGAGCTCCTACAATGAGCAGTTCTTC. Translation: CATSEPSTSGSSYNEQFF.

The rearrangement joins TRBV6-5 to TRBJ2-1; a possible D gene is TRBD2 (5 bases). The CDR3 is 15 residues long. Per germline, CDR1 MNHEY and CDR2 SVGAGI. V was trimmed by 5 bases and J by 2 bases, leaving 13 bases between them. The chain's CDR3 is CASSPRRGTYNEQFF. The CDR3 DNA reads TGTGCCAGCAGTCCGCGGAGAGGGACCTACAATGAGCAGTTCTTC.

The chain is built from TRBV7-9 and TRBJ2-7, with D perhaps assigned TRBD1 or TRBD2 (5 bases each). Germline-derived CDR1 and CDR2 are SEHNR and FQNEAQ (reference sequence). Deletions cut 5 bases from V and 0 bases from J, with 14 bases between. This CDR3 spans 15 amino acids. The CDR3 nucleotides read TGTGCCAGCAGCCAAGCCGGGACGCCCTCCTACGAGCAGTACTTC. Protein sequence: CASSQAGTPSYEQYF.

The gene calls are TRBV5-1 and TRBJ2-3; D gene unclear. CDR1 is SGHRS and CDR2 is YFSETQ in the germline V gene. This CDR3 has 13 residues. Trimming took 4 bases from V and 4 from J, leaving 10 bases between them. The CDR3 sequence is CASSPQSPDTQYF. The DNA for the CDR3 is TGCGCCAGCAGCCCGCAATCCCCAGATACGCAGTATTTT. Complete variable domain (other parts from reference TRBV5-1 and TRBJ2-3): KAGVTQTPRYLIKTRGQQVTLSCSPISGHRSVSWYQQTPGQGLQFLFEYFSETQRNKGNFPGRFSGRQFSNSRSEMNVSTLELGDSALYLCASSPQSPDTQYFGPGTRLTVL.

Concerning this clone: Other DNA sequences in this sample translate to the same CDR3. The chain recombines TRBV7-2 with TRBJ2-3; no clear D gene. CDR1 SGHTA and CDR2 FQGNSA come from the germline V gene. This CDR3 is built from 13 residues. Trimming pared 3 bases from V and 1 base from J, leaving 5 bases between. CDR3 sequence: CASSLEGTDTQYF. CDR3 DNA sequence: TGTGCCAGCAGCTTGGAAGGCACAGATACGCAGTATTTT.

The V call is TRBV6-5, the J call TRBJ2-1, with D unclear. This CDR3 is built from 11 residues. V lost 7 bases, J lost 10 bases, and 11 bases lay in between. The germline V gene encodes CDR1 MNHEY and CDR2 SVGAGI. In nucleotides, the CDR3 is TGTGCCAGCAACCGAGCCACCGAGCAGTTCTTC. Residues: CASNRATEQFF.

The gene calls are TRBV7-9 and TRBJ2-7; tentatively, D is TRBD1 or TRBD2 (5 bases each). CDR3 size: 16 residues. The germline CDR1 and CDR2 sequences are SEHNR and FQNEAQ (reference sequence). The germline V and J ends were trimmed by 5 bases and 1 base, with 18 bases remaining between them. CDR3 protein: CASSDVGVRGSYEQYF. In nucleotides, the CDR3 is TGTGCCAGCAGCGACGTGGGGGTACGGGGTTCCTACGAGCAGTACTTC.

The chain employs TRBV5-1 and TRBJ2-2; D assignment may be TRBD1 or TRBD2 (5 bases each). This CDR3 has 16 amino acids. V was shortened by 0 bases and J by 0 bases, with 9 bases between the two germline ends. From germline, CDR1 is SGHRS and CDR2 YFSETQ. As DNA, the CDR3 is TGCGCCAGCAGCTTGGGACAGACTACGAACACCGGGGAGCTGTTTTTT. Protein: CASSLGQTTNTGELFF.

In this sample, this clone turned up a few times. Other DNA sequences in this sample translate to the same CDR3. The V gene is TRBV7-2, the J gene TRBJ1-5, with D tentatively TRBD1 (5 bases). V shed 1 base and J shed 4 bases, with 8 bases lying between them. Per germline, CDR1 SGHTA and CDR2 FQGNSA. The CDR3 has 14 residues. The CDR3 spells CASSLGPGNQPQHF. The CDR3 DNA sequence: TGTGCCAGCAGCTTAGGGCCAGGGAATCAGCCCCAGCATTTT.

This sequence joins TRBV18 and TRBJ2-6; possible D gene TRBD1, 6 bases. The V end lost 5 bases, the J end lost 4 bases, and 12 bases lay between the germline ends. Looked up from germline, CDR1 is KGHSH and CDR2 is LQKENI. CDR3 length: 15 residues. The CDR3 spells CASSTTGTGANVLTF. The CDR3 DNA is TGTGCCAGCTCAACAACCGGGACAGGGGCCAACGTCCTGACTTTC. Looking up the rest from reference TRBV18 and TRBJ2-6 gives the full variable domain: NAGVMQNPRHLVRRRGQEARLRCSPMKGHSHVYWYRQLPEEGLKFMVYLQKENIIDESGMPKERFSAEFPKEGPSILRIQQVVRGDSAAYFCASSTTGTGANVLTFGAGSRLTVL.

The chain recombines TRBV6-2 or TRBV6-3 with TRBJ1-2; D not resolved. CDR1 is MNHEY and CDR2 is SVGEGT in the germline V gene. The CDR3 totals 16 residues. Deletions cut 0 bases from V and 6 bases from J, with 17 bases between. The CDR3 spells CASSYSGRADFDGYTF. Written as DNA, the CDR3 is TGTGCCAGCAGTTACTCGGGAAGGGCCGATTTTGATGGCTACACCTTC.

CDR3 loop: CASDIGDYGYTF. CDR3 in DNA: TGTGCCTCGGACATAGGGGACTATGGCTACACCTTC. The chain links TRBV30 to TRBJ1-2; TRBD1 might be the D (5 bases). V was trimmed by 7 bases and J by 3 bases, leaving 12 bases between them. The CDR3 is 12 residues long. CDR1 is GTSNPN and CDR2 is SVGIG in the germline V gene (reference sequence).

The V call is TRBV24-1, the J call TRBJ2-1; possibly TRBD1 or TRBD2 for D (5 bases each). This CDR3 is 17 amino acids long. Trimming cost V 0 bases and J 8 bases, with 19 bases left between them. Germline V lookup: CDR1 KGHDR, CDR2 SFDVKD. CDR3 in amino acids: CATSDLKGSSTMDEQFF. For the CDR3, the DNA is TGTGCCACCAGTGATTTGAAGGGGAGTTCCACAATGGATGAGCAGTTCTTC.

The V call is TRBV11-2, the J call TRBJ1-2; the D gene is possibly TRBD1 (5 bases). Trimming took 4 bases from V and 2 from J, leaving 14 bases between them. CDR3 length: 15 amino acids. The germline V gene encodes CDR1 SGHAT and CDR2 FQNNGV. CDR3 bases: TGTGCCAGCAGCTCAGGGCGGGGGGAGAACTATGGCTACACCTTC. Its protein is CASSSGRGENYGYTF.

CDR3: CASSPRGLDEQFF. The CDR3 region has the DNA TGTGCCAGCTCACCTAGAGGGCTCGATGAGCAGTTCTTC. The chain is built from TRBV18 and TRBJ2-1; D is possibly TRBD2 (5 bases). This CDR3 spans 13 amino acids. Germline CDR1 reads KGHSH; CDR2 reads LQKENI. Trimming removed 3 bases from V and 8 bases from J, with 11 bases in between.

In this sample, this clone turned up once. The DNA for the CDR3 is TGTGCCACCAGTCTTAGCGGGGGGTTCCCGGGGGAGCTGTTTTTT. This translates into CATSLSGGFPGELFF. The gene calls are TRBV24-1 and TRBJ2-2; 10 bases are a match to TRBD2. This CDR3 region has 15 residues. The V and J ends lost 6 bases and 8 bases, in that order; junction bases with no gene match: 8. Germline V gene lookup returns CDR1 KGHDR and CDR2 SFDVKD.

The CDR3 DNA follows: TGTGCCATCAGTGAGTCAGTGGCTAGCGGATCTAGCACAGATACGCAGTATTTT. Its translation: CAISESVASGSSTDTQYF. This chain uses TRBV10-3 with TRBJ2-3; 7 nucleotides line up with TRBD2. With V trimmed by 0 bases and J by 0 bases, 9 bases remained unmatched. The germline CDR1 and CDR2 sequences are ENHRY and SYGVKD. The CDR3 spans 18 residues.